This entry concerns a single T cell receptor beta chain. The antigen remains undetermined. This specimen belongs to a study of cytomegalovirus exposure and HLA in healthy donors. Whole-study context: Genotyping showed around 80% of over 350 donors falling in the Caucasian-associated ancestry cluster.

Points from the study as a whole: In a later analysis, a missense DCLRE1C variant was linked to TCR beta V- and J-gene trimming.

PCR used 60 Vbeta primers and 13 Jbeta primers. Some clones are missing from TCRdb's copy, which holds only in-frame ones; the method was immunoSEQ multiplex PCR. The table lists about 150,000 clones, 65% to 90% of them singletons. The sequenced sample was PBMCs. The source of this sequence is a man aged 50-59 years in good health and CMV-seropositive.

This CDR3 is CASSPGQNYGYTF. The CDR3 nucleotides read TGCGCCAGCAGCCCGGGACAGAACTATGGCTACACCTTC. The chain recombines TRBV5-1 with TRBJ1-2, with 7 nucleotides matching TRBD1. Germline lookup yields CDR1 SGHRS and CDR2 YFSETQ. V gave up 4 bases and J gave up 2 bases; unmatched junction bases: 2. This CDR3 has 13 residues.